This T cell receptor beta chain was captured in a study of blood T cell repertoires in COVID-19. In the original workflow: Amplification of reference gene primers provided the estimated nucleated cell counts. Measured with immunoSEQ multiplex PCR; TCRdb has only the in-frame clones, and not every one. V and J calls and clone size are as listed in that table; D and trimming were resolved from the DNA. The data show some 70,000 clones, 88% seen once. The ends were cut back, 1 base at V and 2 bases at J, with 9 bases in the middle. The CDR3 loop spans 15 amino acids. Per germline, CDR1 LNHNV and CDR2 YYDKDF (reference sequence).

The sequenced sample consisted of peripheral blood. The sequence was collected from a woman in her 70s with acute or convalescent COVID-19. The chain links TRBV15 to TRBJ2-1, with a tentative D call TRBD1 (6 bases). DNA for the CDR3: TGTGCCACCAGCAGAGGAGGGGGAGCCTACAATGAGCAGTTCTTC. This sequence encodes CATSRGGGAYNEQFF.